These 13 T cell receptor beta chains were sequenced from one sample in a study of identical twins. TCRdb redid the calling of the 5' RACE reads with MiXCR, one entry per CDR3 protein. Of about 200,000 distinct CDR3 sequences listed, about a tenth were seen once; the top ten hold about 5%. The sample consisted of memory (CD45RO+) T cells sorted from blood. The receptor set was obtained from a woman aged 18 to 35 in good health.

This clonotype was recorded at least ten times. The V and J genes are TRBV6-1 and TRBJ1-2; 7 bases are shared with TRBD1. Germline V gene lookup returns CDR1 MNHNS and CDR2 SASEGT. The V and J ends lost 5 bases and 3 bases, in that order; junction bases with no gene match: 6. This CDR3 is 14 amino acids long. CDR3 loop: CASSPGGTDYGYTF. The CDR3 region has the DNA TGTGCCAGCAGTCCGGGAGGGACAGACTATGGCTACACCTTC.

This clonotype was seen a few times. The V and J genes are TRBV27 and TRBJ2-1; D is undetermined. Germline V gene lookup returns CDR1 MNHEY and CDR2 SMNVEV (reference sequence). Trimming cost V 5 bases and J 0 bases, with 11 bases left between them. The CDR3 runs to 15 residues. The CDR3 nucleotides are TGTGCCAGCAGTCTCTCTCTGGGCTCCTACAATGAGCAGTTCTTC. This gives the protein CASSLSLGSYNEQFF.

The chain links TRBV2 to TRBJ1-2, with TRBD1 matching 8 bases. The CDR3 length is 14 residues. Germline V gene lookup returns CDR1 SNHLY and CDR2 FYNNEI. V lost 4 bases and J lost 4; bases outside the gene matches: 5. The CDR3 DNA follows: TGTGCCAGCAGTGGGGACAGGACCTCCTATGGCTACACCTTC. Its translation: CASSGDRTSYGYTF.

The chain joins TRBV11-3 to TRBJ2-1; the match to TRBD2 covers 12 bases. Per the germline V gene, CDR1 is SGHNT and CDR2 is YENEEA. V trimming: 0 bases; J trimming: 8 bases; junction bases outside the gene matches: 2. This CDR3 region has 15 residues. In nucleotides, the CDR3 is TGTGCCAGCAGCTTAGAACTAGCGGGGGGCGATGAGCAGTTCTTC. It translates to CASSLELAGGDEQFF.

This clonotype was counted a few times. The chain has TRBV6-1 and TRBJ1-4, with 7 bases matching TRBD1. Trimming removed 6 bases from V and 8 bases from J; junction bases left unmatched: 9. The germline CDR1 and CDR2 sequences are MNHNS and SASEGT. This CDR3 has 14 residues. CDR3 nucleotide sequence: TGTGCCAGCAGGATTACAGGGGAAGGCGAAAAACTGTTTTTT. Its protein is CASRITGEGEKLFF.

The CDR3 protein is CSASDRGWDSPLHF. The DNA for the CDR3 is TGCAGTGCTAGCGACAGGGGATGGGATTCACCCCTCCACTTT. V usage is TRBV20-1 and J usage is TRBJ1-6; 8 nucleotides line up with TRBD1. Trimming at V came to 3 bases and at J to 8 bases, leaving 6 bases not matched to a gene. CDR1 DFQATT and CDR2 SNEGSKA come from the germline V gene (reference sequence). The CDR3 contains 14 residues.

This clonotype was seen a few times. The chain has TRBV20-1 and TRBJ2-7; TRBD2 aligns across 9 bases. The CDR3 is 13 residues long. Trimming took 6 bases from V and 5 from J; bases not matched to a gene: 8. Germline V CDR1 and CDR2: DFQATT, SNEGSKA (reference sequence). The chain's CDR3 is CSAWGAGGHEQYF. The DNA for the CDR3 is TGCAGTGCCTGGGGAGCGGGGGGCCACGAGCAGTACTTC.

The genes are TRBV15 and TRBJ2-7, with 7 bases matching TRBD2. There are 14 residues in the CDR3. J lost 6 bases, V lost 5 bases, and 10 bases had no gene match. Looked up from germline, CDR1 is LNHNV and CDR2 is YYDKDF (reference sequence). For the CDR3, the DNA is TGTGCCACCAGCGGGGGAGGGGATCTCTCCGAGCAGTACTTC. Residues: CATSGGGDLSEQYF.

This clonotype was detected only a few times. This rearrangement joins TRBV12-3 or TRBV12-4 to TRBJ2-3, with no clear D. The CDR3 covers 14 residues. The germline V and J ends were trimmed by 6 bases and 0 bases, with 10 bases remaining between them. In DNA form, the CDR3 reads TGTGCCAGCAGGGAGAGTTCTAGCACAGATACGCAGTATTTT. Amino acid sequence: CASRESSSTDTQYF.

This clonotype has a handful of counts. V is TRBV11-2 and J is TRBJ2-3, with D possibly being TRBD2 (6 bases). This CDR3 comprises 16 residues. V lost 6 bases to trimming and J lost 1 base, with 17 bases between them. CDR1 and CDR2 (germline): SGHAT, FQNNGV. The CDR3 coding sequence is TGTGCCAGCAGTTACGGGACTGGGGATCGCACAGATACGCAGTATTTT. This translates into CASSYGTGDRTDTQYF. Variable domain in full (rest from reference TRBV11-2 and TRBJ2-3): EAGVAQSPRYKIIEKRQSVAFWCNPISGHATLYWYQQILGQGPKLLIQFQNNGVVDDSQLPKDRFSAERLKGVDSTLKIQPAKLEDSAVYLCASSYGTGDRTDTQYFGPGTRLTVL.

The table lists this clonotype with a few counts. J is TRBJ1-5 and V is TRBV5-1; 12 nucleotides agree with TRBD1. CDR3 length equals 14 residues. CDR1 is SGHRS, CDR2 YFSETQ, per germline. The V gene end was trimmed by 4 bases and the J gene end by 9 bases; junction bases not matched to a gene: 5. The CDR3 sequence: CASSLGTGGWPQHF. The CDR3 DNA sequence: TGCGCCAGCAGCCTAGGGACAGGGGGCTGGCCCCAGCATTTT.

This clonotype was detected ten times or more. The DNA for the CDR3 is TGTGCCAGCAGCTTGGTGAGGAACTCCTACGAGCAGTACTTC. The encoded protein is CASSLVRNSYEQYF. The chain has TRBV5-6 and TRBJ2-7; no clear D. CDR1 is SGHDT, CDR2 YYEEEE, per germline. Trimming stripped 0 bases from V and 0 bases from J, with 7 bases between. The CDR3 runs 14 residues.

A note on this clonotype: A much larger clone sits a single nucleotide away, making a read error possible. The V call is TRBV24-1, the J call TRBJ2-1, with 9 bases aligning to TRBD1. The V gene end was trimmed by 3 bases and the J gene end by 10 bases; junction bases not matched to a gene: 9. The V gene's germline CDR1 is KGHDR and CDR2 SFDVKD. The CDR3 covers 15 residues. The CDR3 sequence: CATSDHQTGGQEQFF. The DNA for the CDR3 is TGTGCCACCAGTGATCACCAGACAGGGGGACAAGAGCAGTTCTTC.